A selection of T cell receptor beta chains follows, all from one sample in a study of shared clonotypes between healthy human individuals. Assay used: immunoSEQ multiplex PCR; TCRdb lists only in-frame clones, some missing. The sample yields around 510,000 clones, 95% to 96% seen once. Specimen: naive CD4+ T cells sorted from blood. The receptors derive from a woman aged 25 to 39 in good health. Each CDR3 is given with its conserved first and last residue. The order of the fields is J gene, V gene, CDR3 length, CDR3 protein.

J gene: TRBJ2-7
V gene: TRBV5-1
CDR3 length: 16
CDR3 protein: CASSLAGQGALYEQYF

J gene: TRBJ1-4
V gene: TRBV19
CDR3 length: 17
CDR3 protein: CASSKTGTAATNEKLFF

J gene: TRBJ2-7
V gene: TRBV2
CDR3 length: 15
CDR3 protein: CASRGDREGSYEQYF

J gene: TRBJ1-5
V gene: TRBV19
CDR3 length: 16
CDR3 protein: CAISGEGAHSNQPQHF

J gene: TRBJ2-7
V gene: TRBV7-7
CDR3 length: 15
CDR3 protein: CASNPPGHAPCEQYF

J gene: TRBJ2-1
V gene: TRBV7-2
CDR3 length: 16
CDR3 protein: CASSFSGTSGRNEQFF

J gene: TRBJ2-7
V gene: TRBV5-4
CDR3 length: 13
CDR3 protein: CASSLGAGVEQYF

J gene: TRBJ2-2
V gene: TRBV6-1
CDR3 length: 14
CDR3 protein: CASRVLANTGELFF

J gene: TRBJ1-4
V gene: TRBV29-1
CDR3 length: 15
CDR3 protein: CSVRHRNGSPEKLFF

J gene: TRBJ1-1
V gene: TRBV27
CDR3 length: 18
CDR3 protein: CASSPPLERASPNTEAFF

J gene: TRBJ1-4
V gene: TRBV7-9
CDR3 length: 13
CDR3 protein: CASSLVGGEKLFF

J gene: NA
V gene: TRBV7-6
CDR3 length: 15
CDR3 protein: CASSSPGQGAYEQYF

J gene: TRBJ2-3
V gene: TRBV5-4
CDR3 length: 14
CDR3 protein: CASSFTSPTDTQYF

J gene: TRBJ1-3
V gene: TRBV28
CDR3 length: 14
CDR3 protein: CASHTGTTGNTIYF

J gene: TRBJ2-5
V gene: TRBV25-1
CDR3 length: 13
CDR3 protein: CASSGRVQETQYF

J gene: TRBJ2-5
V gene: TRBV5-1
CDR3 length: 15
CDR3 protein: CASSSLTGGQETQYF

J gene: TRBJ1-5
V gene: TRBV7-8
CDR3 length: 15
CDR3 protein: CASSLEGHSNQPQHF

J gene: TRBJ2-3
V gene: TRBV6-5
CDR3 length: 14
CDR3 protein: CASTLSQGSDTQYF

J gene: TRBJ2-3
V gene: TRBV19
CDR3 length: 15
CDR3 protein: CASSIRQGGEDTQYF

J gene: TRBJ1-3
V gene: TRBV28
CDR3 length: 18
CDR3 protein: CASGSRGRSRNSGNTIYF

J gene: TRBJ2-5
V gene: TRBV7-2
CDR3 length: 15
CDR3 protein: CASSFQQGAGETQYF

J gene: TRBJ2-3
V gene: TRBV10-3
CDR3 length: 15
CDR3 protein: CAISGLAGVTDTQYF

J gene: TRBJ1-1
V gene: TRBV6-5
CDR3 length: 13
CDR3 protein: CASSTTENTEAFF

J gene: TRBJ2-3
V gene: TRBV18
CDR3 length: 14
CDR3 protein: CASSSRTGTDTQYF

J gene: TRBJ2-1
V gene: TRBV10-2
CDR3 length: 16
CDR3 protein: CASCTILAGGSRKQFF

J gene: TRBJ2-7
V gene: TRBV28
CDR3 length: 14
CDR3 protein: CASSLGTGRYEQYF

J gene: TRBJ2-7
V gene: TRBV30
CDR3 length: 15
CDR3 protein: CAWTHRTSGSSAQYF

J gene: NA
V gene: TRBV4-1
CDR3 length: 15
CDR3 protein: CASSQTGTESYEQYF

J gene: TRBJ2-7
V gene: TRBV10-3
CDR3 length: 16
CDR3 protein: CAISETLAGGPYEQYF

J gene: TRBJ2-7
V gene: TRBV27
CDR3 length: 18
CDR3 protein: CASSPSGTIAPRHYEQYF

J gene: TRBJ1-2
V gene: TRBV28
CDR3 length: 13
CDR3 protein: CASSLVRSYGYTF

J gene: TRBJ1-2
V gene: TRBV19
CDR3 length: 15
CDR3 protein: CASSSSGTGDYGYTF

J gene: TRBJ1-1
V gene: TRBV19
CDR3 length: 13
CDR3 protein: CASSSSARTEAFF

J gene: TRBJ2-3
V gene: TRBV7-9
CDR3 length: 14
CDR3 protein: CASSFGLGTDTQYF

J gene: TRBJ2-2
V gene: TRBV7-9
CDR3 length: 13
CDR3 protein: CASSLWGSGELFF

J gene: TRBJ2-5
V gene: TRBV9
CDR3 length: 16
CDR3 protein: CASSVSTGKRAETQYF

J gene: TRBJ1-5
V gene: TRBV28
CDR3 length: 16
CDR3 protein: CASSLDRDVSNQPQHF

J gene: TRBJ2-7
V gene: TRBV2
CDR3 length: 15
CDR3 protein: CASSELATPAYEQYF

J gene: TRBJ1-5
V gene: TRBV6-5
CDR3 length: 14
CDR3 protein: CASRAPGQGQPQHF

J gene: TRBJ2-7
V gene: TRBV6-4
CDR3 length: 14
CDR3 protein: CASSENAVSYEQYF

J gene: TRBJ2-7
V gene: TRBV29-1
CDR3 length: 14
CDR3 protein: CSVAGTGLVYEQYF

J gene: TRBJ1-5
V gene: TRBV28
CDR3 length: 15
CDR3 protein: CASSSGGAGNQPQHF

J gene: TRBJ1-5
V gene: TRBV4-1
CDR3 length: 14
CDR3 protein: CASSQGRTNQPQHF

J gene: TRBJ2-7
V gene: TRBV7-9
CDR3 length: 13
CDR3 protein: CATELGQGYEQYF

J gene: TRBJ1-5
V gene: TRBV18
CDR3 length: 12
CDR3 protein: CASSLQNQPQHF

J gene: TRBJ1-2
V gene: TRBV7-2
CDR3 length: 14
CDR3 protein: CASSLVERDYGYTF

J gene: TRBJ2-1
V gene: TRBV19
CDR3 length: 13
CDR3 protein: CASSSGRYNEQFF

J gene: TRBJ2-1
V gene: TRBV5-1
CDR3 length: 16
CDR3 protein: CASSSPAGSSYNEQFF

J gene: TRBJ2-3
V gene: TRBV28
CDR3 length: 16
CDR3 protein: CASNPSPGQGTYTQYF

J gene: TRBJ1-2
V gene: TRBV30
CDR3 length: 15
CDR3 protein: CAGPLPGQGHYGYTF

J gene: TRBJ2-1
V gene: TRBV30
CDR3 length: 14
CDR3 protein: CAWSLAGARVWQFF

J gene: TRBJ1-2
V gene: TRBV14
CDR3 length: 15
CDR3 protein: CASSHLTPDGNGYTF

J gene: TRBJ2-7
V gene: TRBV9
CDR3 length: 15
CDR3 protein: CASSVGGYSSYEQYF